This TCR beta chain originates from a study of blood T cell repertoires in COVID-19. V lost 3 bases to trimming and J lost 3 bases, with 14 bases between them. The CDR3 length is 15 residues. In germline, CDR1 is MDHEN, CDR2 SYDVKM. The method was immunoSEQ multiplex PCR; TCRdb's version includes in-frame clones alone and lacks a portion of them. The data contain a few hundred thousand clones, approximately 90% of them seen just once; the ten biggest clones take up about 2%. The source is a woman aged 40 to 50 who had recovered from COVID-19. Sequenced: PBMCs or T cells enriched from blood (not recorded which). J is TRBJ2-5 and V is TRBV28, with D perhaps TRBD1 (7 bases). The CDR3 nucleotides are TGTGCCAGCAGTTTCCGGGGCAGGGGGGAAGAGACCCAGTACTTC. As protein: CASSFRGRGEETQYF.